The clone carrying this T cell receptor (beta chain) showed up just once. V was trimmed by 8 bases and J by 4 bases, leaving 5 bases between them. This CDR3 spans 11 amino acids. This entry is derived from a study of blood T cell repertoires in COVID-19. Study-level background: Italy, Spain and the United States were the sources of the convalescent and acute COVID-19 samples. PBMCs, B-cell-depleted T cells, or T cells were the source of the cDNA or gDNA that made up the material.

Original processing notes: Reference gene primer amplification yielded estimated nucleated cell counts. Sequencing was performed with immunoSEQ multiplex PCR; in TCRdb, only in-frame clones are kept and a portion is missing. V and J calls and clone size follow that table, whereas D and trimming were derived from the DNA. Of about 73,000 clones in the sample, about 83% are singletons; the top ten hold 5% to 6.5%. Sequencing was carried out using peripheral blood. This clonotype was obtained from a woman in her sixties with acute or convalescent COVID-19. The V call is TRBV12-3 or TRBV12-4, the J call TRBJ2-2; D unresolved. CDR3 DNA: TGTGCCAGCGTGGCCACCGGGGAGCTGTTTTTT. As protein: CASVATGELFF.